The 8 T cell receptor beta chains below come from one sample, sequenced in a study of CXCR3-negative and CXCR3-positive naive CD8 T cells. UMI-labeled TRB cDNA libraries were prepared by 5' RACE. TCRdb re-analyzed the 5' RACE reads; it lists each CDR3 protein once, without DNA. In total, the table holds some 130,000 distinct CDR3 sequences. Material for sequencing was naive CXCR3- CD8+ T cells from blood. Subset reported: CD45RO-CCR7+CD27+CD95- naive CD8+ T cells lacking CXCR3 (TNR3-). The receptors originated from a human donor in good health. Some clones in this sample may be carry-over from other donors' samples.

The gene calls are TRBV4-1 and TRBJ2-7; TCRdb proposes TRBD1, but this gene call is untestable without DNA. The CDR3 has 14 amino acids. Per the germline V gene, CDR1 is MGHRA and CDR2 is YSYEKL. The CDR3 protein is CASSPRDSPYEQYF.

This chain joins TRBV29-1 and TRBJ1-2. CDR3 size: 13 residues. The V gene's germline CDR1 is SQVTM and CDR2 ANQGSEA. The CDR3 spells CSATSQETYGYTF.

J is TRBJ2-1 and V is TRBV27; with no DNA, the TCRdb D assignment of TRBD2 cannot be verified. Germline values: CDR1 MNHEY, CDR2 SMNVEV (reference sequence). The CDR3 loop spans 17 amino acids. The CDR3 loop is CASSCLEELAEVDEQFF.

V usage is TRBV3-1 and J usage is TRBJ2-7. Germline V gene data show CDR1 as LGHDT and CDR2 as YNNKEL (reference sequence). The CDR3 spans 14 residues. CDR3 residues: CASSQVRSGSEQYF.

The gene calls are TRBV10-3 and TRBJ1-6; absent DNA, TCRdb's TRBD1 call cannot be checked. CDR1 is ENHRY and CDR2 is SYGVKD in the germline V gene. The CDR3 totals 17 residues. CDR3 residues: CAISDGQGSSYNSPLHF.

The rearrangement links TRBV5-1 to TRBJ1-6; TCRdb reports TRBD1, a call that lacks DNA to check it against. The length of the CDR3 is 16 residues. CDR1 and CDR2 (germline): SGHRS, YFSETQ. The CDR3 loop is CASSKDRGRVDSPLHF.

This chain links TRBV7-9 with TRBJ2-1; TCRdb outputs TRBD2, but without DNA this stays unchecked. The CDR3 sequence is 16 residues long. The germline V gene encodes CDR1 SEHNR and CDR2 FQNEAQ (reference sequence). CDR3 residues: CASSLSSGSIRNEQFF.

The V gene is TRBV29-1, the J gene TRBJ2-3; TCRdb indicates TRBD1, and absent DNA this call remains unverified. The germline gives CDR1 SQVTM, CDR2 ANQGSEA. CDR3 length: 14 amino acids. CDR3 amino acids: CSVLGTESTDTQYF.